The clone carrying this TCR beta chain was seen many times. This entry belongs to a study of CD8 T cells in ankylosing spondylitis. With V trimmed by 4 bases and J by 1 base, 8 bases remained unmatched. The length of the CDR3 is 16 residues. Germline V CDR1 and CDR2: SGHRS, YFSETQ. From the 5' RACE reads, TCRdb called clonotypes with MiXCR, one entry per CDR3 protein. The sample has roughly 230,000 distinct CDR3 sequences; less than 9.5% are singletons. The chain recombines TRBV5-1 with TRBJ1-1; 9 positions agree with TRBD1. The clonotype was recovered from a female donor with ankylosing spondylitis or in good health (not recorded which). What was sequenced was blood, either unsorted or a sorted T cell fraction (not recorded which). CDR3: CASSLDRGRSNTEAFF. For the CDR3, the DNA is TGCGCCAGCAGCCTTGACAGGGGGAGGTCGAACACTGAAGCTTTCTTT.